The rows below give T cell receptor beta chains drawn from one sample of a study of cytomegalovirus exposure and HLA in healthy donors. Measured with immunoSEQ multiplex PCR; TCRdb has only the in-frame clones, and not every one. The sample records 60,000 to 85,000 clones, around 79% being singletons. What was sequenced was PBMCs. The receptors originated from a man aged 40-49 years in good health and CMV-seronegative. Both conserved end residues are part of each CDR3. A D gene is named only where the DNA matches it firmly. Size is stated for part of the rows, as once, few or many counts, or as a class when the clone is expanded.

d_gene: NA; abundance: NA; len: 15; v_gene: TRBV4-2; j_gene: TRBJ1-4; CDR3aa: CASSQQTGINEKLFF; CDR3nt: TGTGCCAGCAGCCAACAGACAGGAATTAATGAAAAACTGTTTTTT
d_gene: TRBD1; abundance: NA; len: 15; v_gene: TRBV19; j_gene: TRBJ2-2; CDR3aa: CASSPETGAFGELFF; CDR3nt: TGTGCCAGTAGTCCTGAAACAGGGGCTTTCGGGGAGCTGTTTTTT
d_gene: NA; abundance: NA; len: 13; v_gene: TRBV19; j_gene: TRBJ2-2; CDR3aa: CASSIPFNGELFF; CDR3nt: TGTGCCAGTAGTATTCCCTTTAACGGGGAGCTGTTTTTT
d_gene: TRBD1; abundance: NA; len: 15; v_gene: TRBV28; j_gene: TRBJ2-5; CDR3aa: CASSSVQGNQETQYF; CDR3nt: TGTGCCAGCAGTTCCGTACAGGGGAACCAAGAGACCCAGTACTTC
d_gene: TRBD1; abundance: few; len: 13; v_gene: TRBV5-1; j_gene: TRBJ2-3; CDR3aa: CASSGDRISTQYF; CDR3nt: TGCGCCAGCAGCGGGGACAGGATTTCTACGCAGTATTTT
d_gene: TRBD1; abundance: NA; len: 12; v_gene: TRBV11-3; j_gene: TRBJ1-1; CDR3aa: CASSPTGGEAFF; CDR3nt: TGTGCCAGCAGCCCGACAGGGGGTGAAGCTTTCTTT
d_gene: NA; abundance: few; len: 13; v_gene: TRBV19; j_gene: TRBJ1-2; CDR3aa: CASTSGGTNGYTF; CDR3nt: TGTGCCAGTACCTCCGGGGGGACGAATGGCTACACCTTC
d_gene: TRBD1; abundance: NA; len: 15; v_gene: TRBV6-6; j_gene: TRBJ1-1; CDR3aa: CASSTGQGMNTEAFF; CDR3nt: TGTGCCAGCAGCACCGGACAGGGAATGAACACTGAAGCTTTCTTT
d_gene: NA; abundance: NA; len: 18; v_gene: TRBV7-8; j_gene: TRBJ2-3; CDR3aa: CASSLWGVRGKRTDTQYF; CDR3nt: TGTGCCAGCAGCTTATGGGGGGTTCGGGGCAAGAGAACAGATACGCAGTATTTT
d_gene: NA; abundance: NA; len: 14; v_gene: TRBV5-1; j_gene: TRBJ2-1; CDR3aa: CASSLGQVYNEQFF; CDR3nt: TGCGCCAGCAGCTTGGGACAGGTTTACAATGAGCAGTTCTTC
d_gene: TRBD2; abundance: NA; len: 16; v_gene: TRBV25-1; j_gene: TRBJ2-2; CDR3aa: CASRDGRPPSTGELFF; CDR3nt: TGTGCCAGCAGAGACGGGAGGCCCCCAAGCACCGGGGAGCTGTTTTTT
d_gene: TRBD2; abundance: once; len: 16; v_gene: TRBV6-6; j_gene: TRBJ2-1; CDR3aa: CASRRDSGSGAHEQFF; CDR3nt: TGTGCCAGCAGACGGGATAGCGGGAGTGGTGCCCATGAGCAGTTCTTC
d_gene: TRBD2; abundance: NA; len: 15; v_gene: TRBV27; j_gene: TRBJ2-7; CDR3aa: CASSQRTSGPYEQYF; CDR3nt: TGTGCCAGCAGTCAAAGGACTAGCGGCCCCTACGAGCAGTACTTC
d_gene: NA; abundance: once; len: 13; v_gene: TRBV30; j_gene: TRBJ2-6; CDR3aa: CAWKLPGANGLTF; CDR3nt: TGTGCCTGGAAATTACCTGGGGCCAACGGCCTGACTTTC
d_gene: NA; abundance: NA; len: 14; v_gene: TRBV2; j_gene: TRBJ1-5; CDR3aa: CASTLTDSNQPQHF; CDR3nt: TGTGCCAGCACCTTAACTGATAGCAATCAGCCCCAGCATTTT
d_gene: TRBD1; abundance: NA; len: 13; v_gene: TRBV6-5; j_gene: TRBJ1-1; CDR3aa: CASSRQGYTEAFF; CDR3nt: TGTGCCAGCAGCCGACAGGGGTACACTGAAGCTTTCTTT
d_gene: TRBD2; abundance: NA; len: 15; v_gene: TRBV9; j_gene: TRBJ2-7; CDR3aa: CASSVAGGPSGEQYF; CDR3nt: TGTGCCAGCAGCGTAGCGGGAGGGCCCTCTGGTGAGCAGTACTTC
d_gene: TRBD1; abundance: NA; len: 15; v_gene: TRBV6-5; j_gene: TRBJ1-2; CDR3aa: CASSYRETGTGGYTF; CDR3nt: TGTGCCAGCAGTTACCGAGAGACAGGGACGGGAGGCTACACCTTC
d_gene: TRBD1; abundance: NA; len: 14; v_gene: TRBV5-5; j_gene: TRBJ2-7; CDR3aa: CASSLTGTAYEQYF; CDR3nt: TGTGCCAGCAGCTTGACTGGGACAGCATACGAGCAGTACTTC
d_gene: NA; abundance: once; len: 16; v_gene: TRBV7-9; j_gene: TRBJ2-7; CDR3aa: CASSFGRGTGSYEQYF; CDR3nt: TGTGCCAGCAGCTTCGGTAGAGGGACTGGCTCCTACGAGCAGTACTTC
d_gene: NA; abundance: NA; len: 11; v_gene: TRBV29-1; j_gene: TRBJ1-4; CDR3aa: CSVSLGEKLFF; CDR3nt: TGCAGCGTTTCCCTAGGAGAAAAACTGTTTTTT
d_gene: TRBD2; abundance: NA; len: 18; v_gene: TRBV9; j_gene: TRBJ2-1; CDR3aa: CASSARRTSGDRYNEQFF; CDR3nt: TGTGCCAGCAGCGCCCGAAGGACTAGCGGGGATAGATACAATGAGCAGTTCTTC
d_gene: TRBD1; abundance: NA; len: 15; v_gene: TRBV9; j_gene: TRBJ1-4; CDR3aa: CASSVGGQEGEKLFF; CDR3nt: TGTGCCAGCAGCGTTGGAGGACAGGAAGGAGAAAAACTGTTTTTT
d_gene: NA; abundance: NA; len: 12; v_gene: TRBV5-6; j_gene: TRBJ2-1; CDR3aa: CASSLVNNEQFF; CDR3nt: TGTGCCAGCAGCTTGGTTAACAATGAGCAGTTCTTC
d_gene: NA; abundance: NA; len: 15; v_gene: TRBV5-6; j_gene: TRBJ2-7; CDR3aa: CASSPKGDTYYEQYF; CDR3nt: TGTGCCAGCAGCCCGAAGGGGGATACCTACTACGAGCAGTACTTC
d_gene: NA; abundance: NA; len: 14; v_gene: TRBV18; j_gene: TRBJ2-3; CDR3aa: CASSPPGGRDTQYF; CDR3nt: TGTGCCAGCTCACCACCAGGAGGGAGAGATACGCAGTATTTT
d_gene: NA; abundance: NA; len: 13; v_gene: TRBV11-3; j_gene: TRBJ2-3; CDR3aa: CASSVQSTDTQYF; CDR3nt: TGTGCCAGCAGCGTACAAAGCACAGATACGCAGTATTTT
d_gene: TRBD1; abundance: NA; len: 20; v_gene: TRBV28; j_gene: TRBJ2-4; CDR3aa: CASSSNQQLYRGLAKNIQYF; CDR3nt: TGTGCCAGCAGTTCGAATCAACAACTCTACAGGGGGCTAGCCAAAAACATTCAGTACTTC
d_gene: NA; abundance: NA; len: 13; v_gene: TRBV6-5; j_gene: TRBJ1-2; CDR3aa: CASAKSSDYGYTF; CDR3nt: TGTGCCAGCGCTAAATCTTCGGACTATGGCTACACCTTC
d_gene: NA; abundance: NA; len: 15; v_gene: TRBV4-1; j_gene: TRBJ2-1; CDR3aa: CASSQEVARYNEQFF; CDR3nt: TGCGCCAGCAGCCAAGAAGTGGCGAGGTACAATGAGCAGTTCTTC
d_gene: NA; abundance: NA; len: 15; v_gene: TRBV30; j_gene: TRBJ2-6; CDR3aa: CAWSKGVGGANVLTF; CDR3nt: TGTGCCTGGAGTAAGGGAGTGGGGGGGGCCAACGTCCTGACTTTC
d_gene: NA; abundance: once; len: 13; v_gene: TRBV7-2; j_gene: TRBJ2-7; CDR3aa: CASSSLPNYEQYF; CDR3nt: TGTGCCAGCAGCTCCCTCCCTAACTACGAGCAGTACTTC
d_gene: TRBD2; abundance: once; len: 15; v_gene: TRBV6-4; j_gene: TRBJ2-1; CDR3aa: CASSRSGSEVNEQFF; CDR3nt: TGTGCCAGCAGCCGTAGCGGGAGTGAAGTAAATGAGCAGTTCTTC
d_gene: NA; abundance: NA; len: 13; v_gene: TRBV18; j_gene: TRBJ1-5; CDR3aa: CASSGLRNQPQHF; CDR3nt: TGTGCCAGCTCAGGACTGCGCAATCAGCCCCAGCATTTT
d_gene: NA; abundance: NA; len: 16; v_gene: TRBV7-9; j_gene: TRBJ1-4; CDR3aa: CASSPGWTERNEKLFF; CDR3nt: TGTGCCAGCAGCCCGGGATGGACGGAACGTAATGAAAAACTGTTTTTT
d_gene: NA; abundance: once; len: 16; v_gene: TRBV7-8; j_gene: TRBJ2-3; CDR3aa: CASSLAGGPSTDTQYF; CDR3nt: TGTGCCAGCAGCTTAGCGGGCGGGCCGAGCACAGATACGCAGTATTTT
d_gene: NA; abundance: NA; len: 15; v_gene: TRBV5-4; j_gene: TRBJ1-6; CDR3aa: CASSPGEGPNSPLHF; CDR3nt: TGTGCCAGCAGCCCGGGGGAGGGGCCCAATTCACCCCTCCACTTT
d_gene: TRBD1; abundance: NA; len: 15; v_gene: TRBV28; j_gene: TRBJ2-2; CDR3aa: CASSHGQGSTGELFF; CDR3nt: TGTGCCAGCAGCCACGGACAGGGTAGCACCGGGGAGCTGTTTTTT
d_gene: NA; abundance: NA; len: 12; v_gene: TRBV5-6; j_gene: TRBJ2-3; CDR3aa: CASSRGTDTQYF; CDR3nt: TGTGCCAGCAGCCGCGGCACAGATACGCAGTATTTT
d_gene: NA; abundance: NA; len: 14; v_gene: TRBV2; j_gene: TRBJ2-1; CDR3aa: CASSPEGPYNEQFF; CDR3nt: TGTGCCAGCAGTCCGGAGGGCCCCTACAATGAGCAGTTCTTC
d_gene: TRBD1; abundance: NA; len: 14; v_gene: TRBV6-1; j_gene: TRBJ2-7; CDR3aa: CASSGGTGPYEQYF; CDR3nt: TGTGCCAGCAGTGGCGGGACAGGACCCTACGAGCAGTACTTC
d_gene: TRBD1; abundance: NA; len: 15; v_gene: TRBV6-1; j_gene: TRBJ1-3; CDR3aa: CASSAGGASGNTIYF; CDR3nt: TGTGCCAGCAGCGCAGGGGGCGCTTCTGGAAACACCATATATTTT
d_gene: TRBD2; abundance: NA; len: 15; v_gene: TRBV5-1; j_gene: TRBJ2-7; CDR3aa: CASSLASSGSLEQYF; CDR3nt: TGCGCCAGCAGCCTCGCCAGCAGCGGGAGTCTCGAGCAGTACTTC
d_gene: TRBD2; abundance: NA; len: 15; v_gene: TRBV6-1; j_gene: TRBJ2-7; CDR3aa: CASSVIAGETYEQYF; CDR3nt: TGTGCCAGCAGTGTCATAGCGGGAGAGACCTACGAGCAGTACTTC
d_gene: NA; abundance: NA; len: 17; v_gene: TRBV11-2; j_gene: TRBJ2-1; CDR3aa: CASSLGPRQGLNNEQFF; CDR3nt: TGTGCCAGCAGCTTAGGTCCCCGGCAGGGGCTAAACAATGAGCAGTTCTTC
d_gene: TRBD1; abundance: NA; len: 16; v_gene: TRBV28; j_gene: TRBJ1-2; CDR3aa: CASHTRRGQVVYGYTF; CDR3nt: TGTGCCAGCCACACTCGAAGGGGACAGGTAGTCTATGGCTACACCTTC
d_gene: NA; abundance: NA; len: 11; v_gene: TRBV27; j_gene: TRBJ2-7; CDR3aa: CASSFIVGQYF; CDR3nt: TGTGCCAGCAGTTTTATAGTTGGGCAGTACTTC
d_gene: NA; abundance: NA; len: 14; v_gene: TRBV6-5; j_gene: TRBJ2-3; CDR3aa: CASSYGGITDTQYF; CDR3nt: TGTGCCAGCAGTTATGGCGGCATCACAGATACGCAGTATTTT
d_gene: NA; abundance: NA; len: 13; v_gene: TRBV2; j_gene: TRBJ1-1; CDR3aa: CASSVGDWTEAFF; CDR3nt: TGTGCCAGCAGTGTCGGGGATTGGACTGAAGCTTTCTTT
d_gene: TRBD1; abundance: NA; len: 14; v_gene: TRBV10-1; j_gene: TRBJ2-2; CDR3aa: CASSDSQGKGELFF; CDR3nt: TGCGCCAGCAGTGATTCACAGGGGAAAGGGGAGCTGTTTTTT
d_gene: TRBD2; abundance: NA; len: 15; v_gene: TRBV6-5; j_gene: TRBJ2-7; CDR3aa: CASSMAGLVTGEQYF; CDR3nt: TGTGCCAGCAGTATGGCGGGACTAGTCACAGGCGAGCAGTACTTC
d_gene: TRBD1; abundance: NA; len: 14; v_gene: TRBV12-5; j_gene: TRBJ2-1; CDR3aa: CASGSGQGINEQFF; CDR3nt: TGTGCTAGTGGTTCGGGACAGGGGATCAATGAGCAGTTCTTC
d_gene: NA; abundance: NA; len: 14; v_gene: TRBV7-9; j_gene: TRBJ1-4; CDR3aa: CASSLSLSNEKLFF; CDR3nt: TGTGCCAGCAGCCTGTCGTTATCTAATGAAAAACTGTTTTTT
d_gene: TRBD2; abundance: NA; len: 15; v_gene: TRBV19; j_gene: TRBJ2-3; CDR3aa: CASSLGREYTDTQYF; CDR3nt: TGTGCCAGTAGTTTGGGGCGGGAGTACACAGATACGCAGTATTTT
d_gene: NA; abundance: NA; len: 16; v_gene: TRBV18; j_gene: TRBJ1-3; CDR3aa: CASSPPSSYTGNTIYF; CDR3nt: TGTGCCAGCTCACCACCGTCTAGTTATACTGGAAACACCATATATTTT
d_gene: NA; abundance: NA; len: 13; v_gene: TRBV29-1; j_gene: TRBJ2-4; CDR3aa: CSVGAGSKNIQYF; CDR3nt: TGCAGCGTTGGAGCAGGATCCAAAAACATTCAGTACTTC
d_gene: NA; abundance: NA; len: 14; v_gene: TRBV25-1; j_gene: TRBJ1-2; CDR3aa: CASSGGVANYGYTF; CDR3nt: TGTGCCAGCAGTGGCGGGGTAGCTAACTATGGCTACACCTTC